This T cell receptor (beta chain) was profiled in a study of shared clonotypes between healthy human individuals. Each PCR replicate from the sorted subsets contained about 180 ng DNA, which is 25,000 to 30,000 T cell genomes. Under the authors' procedure: Quality scores were absent from the junction-only immunoSEQ sequences, so filtering differed. Clones were read by immunoSEQ multiplex PCR, and TCRdb kept only the in-frame ones, dropping some. That table gives V, J and clone size, and the DNA gave D and trimming. Here the sample spans 2,500,000 or so clones, 90% to 95% being singletons. V shed 1 base and J shed 4 bases, with 15 bases lying between them. Germline assignment: CDR1 SGDLS and CDR2 YYNGEE. The CDR3 extends over 16 amino acids. The study enrolled healthy HIV-negative adults without recent acute infections or vaccinations as donors.

The source is a man aged 18 to 29 in good health. This chain links TRBV9 with TRBJ1-3, with unresolved D. Sequenced input: naive CD4+ T cells sorted from blood. Subset of the sample: CD45RA+ positively selected. CDR3 sequence: CASSVNPGGMGNTIYF. CDR3 nucleotide sequence: TGTGCCAGCAGCGTAAACCCAGGAGGGATGGGAAACACCATATATTTT.